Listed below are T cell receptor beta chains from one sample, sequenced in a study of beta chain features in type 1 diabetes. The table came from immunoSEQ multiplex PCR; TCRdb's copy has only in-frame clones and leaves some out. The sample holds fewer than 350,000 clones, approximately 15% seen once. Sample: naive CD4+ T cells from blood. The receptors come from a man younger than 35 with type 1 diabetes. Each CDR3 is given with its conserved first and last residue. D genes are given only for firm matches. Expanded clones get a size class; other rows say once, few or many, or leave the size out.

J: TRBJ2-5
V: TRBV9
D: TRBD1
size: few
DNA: TGTGCCAGCAGCCCAGGACAGGTTGAAGAGACCCAGTACTTC
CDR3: CASSPGQVEETQYF

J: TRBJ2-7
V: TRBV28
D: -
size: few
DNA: TGTGCCAGCAGTTTTGGCCCCGGGACCTACGAGCAGTACTTC
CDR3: CASSFGPGTYEQYF

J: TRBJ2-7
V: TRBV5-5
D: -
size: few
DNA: TGTGCCAGCAGCTTGCCAGGGGGGCGCTCCTACGAGCAGTACTTC
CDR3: CASSLPGGRSYEQYF

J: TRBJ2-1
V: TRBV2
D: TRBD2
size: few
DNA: TGTGCCAGCACAAGACTAGCGGACAATGAGCAGTTCTTC
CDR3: CASTRLADNEQFF

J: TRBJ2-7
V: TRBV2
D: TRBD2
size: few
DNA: TGTGCCACTAAGTGGCGGGAGGGAACCTACGAGCAGTACTTC
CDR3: CATKWREGTYEQYF

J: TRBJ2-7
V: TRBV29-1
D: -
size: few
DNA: TGCAGCGTGGGGACGGGGAGGGAGCAGTACTTC
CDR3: CSVGTGREQYF

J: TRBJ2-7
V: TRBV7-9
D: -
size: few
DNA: TGTGCCAGCAGCGGGCCGGGGGACGAGCAGTACTTC
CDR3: CASSGPGDEQYF

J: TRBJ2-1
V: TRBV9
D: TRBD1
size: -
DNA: TGTGCCAGCAGCGTAGCAGGACAGGGGAAGATTGAGCAGTTCTTC
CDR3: CASSVAGQGKIEQFF

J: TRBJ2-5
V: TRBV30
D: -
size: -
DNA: TGTGCCTGGGCAGGGGGGGAGACCCAGTACTTC
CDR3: CAWAGGETQYF

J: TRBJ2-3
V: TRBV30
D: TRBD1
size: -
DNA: TGTGCCACCGGGACAGGGCTCACAGATACGCAGTATTTT
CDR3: CATGTGLTDTQYF

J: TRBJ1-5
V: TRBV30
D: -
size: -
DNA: TGTGCCTGGAGTTCTAGGAGCAATCAGCCCCAGCATTTT
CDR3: CAWSSRSNQPQHF

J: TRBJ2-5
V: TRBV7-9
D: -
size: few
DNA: TGTGCCAGCAGCTCCCCCCGGGGGATGTACCAAGAGACCCAGTACTTC
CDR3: CASSSPRGMYQETQYF

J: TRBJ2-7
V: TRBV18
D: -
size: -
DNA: TGTGCCAGCTCACCACAGCACCCAGGTCCCTACGAGCAGTACTTC
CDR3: CASSPQHPGPYEQYF

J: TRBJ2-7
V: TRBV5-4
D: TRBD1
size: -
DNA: TGTGCCAGCAGCACCGACAGGGCCCACGAGCAGTACTTC
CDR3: CASSTDRAHEQYF

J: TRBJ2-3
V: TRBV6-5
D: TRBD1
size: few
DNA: TGTGCCAGCAGGGGGGACAGGGGCCTCACAGATACGCAGTATTTT
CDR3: CASRGDRGLTDTQYF

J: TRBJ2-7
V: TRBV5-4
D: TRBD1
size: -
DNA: TGTGCCAGCAGCTTGGCCCCAGGACAGGCTACCTACGAGCAGTACTTC
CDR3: CASSLAPGQATYEQYF

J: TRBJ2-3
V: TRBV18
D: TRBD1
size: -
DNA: TGTGCCAGCTCCCAGCAGGGGGCAGATACGCAGTATTTT
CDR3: CASSQQGADTQYF

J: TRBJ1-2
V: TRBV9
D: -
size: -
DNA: TGTGCCAGCAGCGTAGCCGGTGAAAACTATGGCTACACCTTC
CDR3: CASSVAGENYGYTF

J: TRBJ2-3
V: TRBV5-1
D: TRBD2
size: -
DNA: TGCGCCAGCAGCTTGGCCCTGCGGGGGTCATCAGATACGCAGTATTTT
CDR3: CASSLALRGSSDTQYF

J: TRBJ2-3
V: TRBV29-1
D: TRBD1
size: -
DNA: TGCAGCGTAGGGACAGGTACAGATACGCAGTATTTT
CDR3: CSVGTGTDTQYF

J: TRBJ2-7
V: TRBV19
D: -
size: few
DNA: TGTGCCAGTAGTATCCGGGGGATTGTAAACGAGCAGTACTTC
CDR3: CASSIRGIVNEQYF

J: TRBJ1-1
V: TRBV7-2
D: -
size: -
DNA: TGTGCCAGCAGCTTAAGGGGGAGCACTGAAGCTTTCTTT
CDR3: CASSLRGSTEAFF

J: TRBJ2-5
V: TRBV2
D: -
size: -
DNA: TGTGCCAGCATCCGGGGGAACCAAGAGACCCAGTACTTC
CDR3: CASIRGNQETQYF

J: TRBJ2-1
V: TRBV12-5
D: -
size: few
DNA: TGTGCTAGTGGTTTAACGGGGTCCTACAATGAGCAGTTCTTC
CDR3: CASGLTGSYNEQFF

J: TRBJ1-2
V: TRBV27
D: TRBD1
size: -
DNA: TGTGCCAGCGCTTACGGGACAGGGGCTAACTATGGCTACACCTTC
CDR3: CASAYGTGANYGYTF

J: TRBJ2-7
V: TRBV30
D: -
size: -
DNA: TGTGCCTGGAGTGTACGGGTGTCCTACGAGCAGTACTTC
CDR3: CAWSVRVSYEQYF

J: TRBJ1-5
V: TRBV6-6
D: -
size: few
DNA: TGTGCCAGCAGTTACTCGTTTACAGTCAATCAGCCCCAGCATTTT
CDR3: CASSYSFTVNQPQHF

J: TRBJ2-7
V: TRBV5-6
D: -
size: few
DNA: TGTGCCAGCAGCCGCGGACAGTCCTACGAGCAGTACTTC
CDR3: CASSRGQSYEQYF

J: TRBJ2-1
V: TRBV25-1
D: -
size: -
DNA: TGTGCCAGCAGTGAATACGTACTAGGAACTAATGAGCAGTTCTTC
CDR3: CASSEYVLGTNEQFF

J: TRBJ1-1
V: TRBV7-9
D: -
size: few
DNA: TGTGCCAGCAGCTTACAGGGGATGAACACTGAAGCTTTCTTT
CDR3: CASSLQGMNTEAFF

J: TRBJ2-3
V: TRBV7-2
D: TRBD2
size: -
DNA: TGTGCCAGCAGCTCGGGACTAGCGGGGGGCCCAGATACGCAGTATTTT
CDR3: CASSSGLAGGPDTQYF

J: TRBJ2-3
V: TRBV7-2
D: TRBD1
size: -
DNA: TGTGCCAGCAGCCCCAGGGGGACAGATACGCAGTATTTT
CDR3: CASSPRGTDTQYF

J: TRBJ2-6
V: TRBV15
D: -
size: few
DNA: TGTGCCACCAGCAGAGCGTCCTATCCCGACGTCCTGACTTTC
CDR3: CATSRASYPDVLTF

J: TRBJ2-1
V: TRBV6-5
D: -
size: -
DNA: TGTGCCAGCACCCAGGGGTCCGGTGAGCAGTTCTTC
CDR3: CASTQGSGEQFF

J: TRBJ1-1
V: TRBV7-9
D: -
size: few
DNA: TGTGCCAGCAGCCTACATCAGGCACAAGCTTTCTTT
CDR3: CASSLHQAQAFF

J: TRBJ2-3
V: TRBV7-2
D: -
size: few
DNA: TGTGCCAGCAGGGAGGTTGGGGGGGATACGCAGTATTTT
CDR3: CASREVGGDTQYF

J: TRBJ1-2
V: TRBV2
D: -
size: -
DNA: TGTGCCAGCAGTGGCCAGACTAACTATGGCTACACCTTC
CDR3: CASSGQTNYGYTF

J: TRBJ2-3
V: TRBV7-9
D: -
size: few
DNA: TGTGCCAGCCTCCAGGGTAGCACAGATACGCAGTATTTT
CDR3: CASLQGSTDTQYF

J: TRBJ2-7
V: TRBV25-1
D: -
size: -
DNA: TGTGCCAGCAGTCCCCTTTTCTCCTACGAGCAGTACTTC
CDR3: CASSPLFSYEQYF

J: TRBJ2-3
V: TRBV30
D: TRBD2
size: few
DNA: TGTGCCTGGGCATCCGGGACTACGTGGGGTACGCAGTATTTT
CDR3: CAWASGTTWGTQYF

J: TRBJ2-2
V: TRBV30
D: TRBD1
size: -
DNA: TGTGCCTGGGAAGGAACCCCCGACAGGGTCCCCGGGGAGCTGTTTTTT
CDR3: CAWEGTPDRVPGELFF

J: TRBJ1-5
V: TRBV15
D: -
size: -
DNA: TGTGCCACCAGCAGAGGAGACAGTAGGAGTGAGCCCCAGCATTTT
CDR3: CATSRGDSRSEPQHF

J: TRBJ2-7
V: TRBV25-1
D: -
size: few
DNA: TGTGCCAGCAGTAACAGCCGCAGTAAAAGCTCCTACGAGCAGTACTTC
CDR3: CASSNSRSKSSYEQYF

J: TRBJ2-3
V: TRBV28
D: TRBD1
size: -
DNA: TGTGCCAGCACCCAAGCGGGACAGGGTACGGGAGATACGCAGTATTTT
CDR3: CASTQAGQGTGDTQYF

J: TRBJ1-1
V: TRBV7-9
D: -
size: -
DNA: TGTGCCAGCAGCTTAGAAAGGGGGATGAACACTGAAGCCTTCTTT
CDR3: CASSLERGMNTEAFF